This T cell receptor (beta chain) appears in the sequencing data of a study of T cell responses to AZD1222 COVID-19 vaccine. The wider study: Second doses that came at about 4 or about 12 weeks were put together.

The V gene's germline CDR1 is SGHRS and CDR2 YFSETQ. Trimming stripped 4 bases from V and 5 bases from J, with 15 bases between. The CDR3 extends over 14 amino acids. Assay used: immunoSEQ multiplex PCR; TCRdb lists only in-frame clones, some missing. Of roughly 110,000 clones detected, around 81% appear once; the ten largest clones hold about 9.7%. The clonotype was recovered from an adult in good health. The J gene is TRBJ1-1, the V gene TRBV5-1, with D uncertain. The specimen comprised peripheral blood, sampled on day 0 of AZD1222 vaccination. The DNA of the CDR3 is TGCGCCAGCAGCCAGGCGGAGGGTTTAACTGAAGCTTTCTTT. Its protein product is CASSQAEGLTEAFF.